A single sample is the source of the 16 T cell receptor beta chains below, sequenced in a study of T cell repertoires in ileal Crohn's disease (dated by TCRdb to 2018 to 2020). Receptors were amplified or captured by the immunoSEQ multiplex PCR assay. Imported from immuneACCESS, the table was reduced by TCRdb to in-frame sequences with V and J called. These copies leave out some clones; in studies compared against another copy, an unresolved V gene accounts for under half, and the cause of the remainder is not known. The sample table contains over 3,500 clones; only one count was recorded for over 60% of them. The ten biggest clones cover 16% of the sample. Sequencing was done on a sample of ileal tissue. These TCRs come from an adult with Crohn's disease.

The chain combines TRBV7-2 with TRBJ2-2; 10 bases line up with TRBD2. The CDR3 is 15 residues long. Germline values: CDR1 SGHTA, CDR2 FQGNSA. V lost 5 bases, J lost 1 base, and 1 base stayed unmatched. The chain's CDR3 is CASSRLAGNTGELFF. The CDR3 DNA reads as TGTGCCAGCAGCAGACTAGCGGGGAACACCGGGGAGCTGTTTTTT.

As DNA, the CDR3 is TGTGCCAGCACCAGGACAGGGAACTATGGCTACACCTTC. Translated: CASTRTGNYGYTF. The chain uses TRBV6-1 and TRBJ1-2, with 8 bases that match TRBD1. V lost 7 bases, J lost 2 bases, and 3 bases stayed unmatched. Germline V CDR1 and CDR2: MNHNS, SASEGT. The CDR3 runs 13 residues.

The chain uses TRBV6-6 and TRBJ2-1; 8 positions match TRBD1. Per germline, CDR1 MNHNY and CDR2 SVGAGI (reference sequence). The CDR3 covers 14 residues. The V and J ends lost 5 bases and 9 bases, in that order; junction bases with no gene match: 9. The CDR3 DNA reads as TGTGCCAGCAGTGAGGACAGGGATGGGACTGAGCAGTTCTTC. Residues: CASSEDRDGTEQFF.

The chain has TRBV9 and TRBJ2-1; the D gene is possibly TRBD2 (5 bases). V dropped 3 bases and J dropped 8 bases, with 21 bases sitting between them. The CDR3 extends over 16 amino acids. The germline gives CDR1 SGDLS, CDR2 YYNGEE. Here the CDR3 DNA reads TGTGCCAGCAGCGCCTACGTGGGCCATCGGGGTTATGAGCAGTTCTTC. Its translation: CASSAYVGHRGYEQFF.

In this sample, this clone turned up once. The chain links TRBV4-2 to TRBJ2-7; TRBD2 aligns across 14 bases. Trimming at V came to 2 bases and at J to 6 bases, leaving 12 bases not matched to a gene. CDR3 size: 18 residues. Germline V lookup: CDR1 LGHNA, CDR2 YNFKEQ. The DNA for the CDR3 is TGTGCCAGCAGCCAACGACTAGCGGGAGGGCCAGATCGTGGCGAGCAGTACTTC. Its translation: CASSQRLAGGPDRGEQYF.

This CDR3 reads CASGLEPSIQPGRRNPSYEQYF. The CDR3 DNA reads as TGTGCTAGTGGTTTAGAGCCCTCAATCCAACCTGGGCGACGTAATCCATCCTACGAGCAGTACTTC. This sequence joins TRBV12-5 and TRBJ2-7; D not certain. Germline V gene lookup returns CDR1 LGHNT and CDR2 FRNRAP. The V and J ends lost 3 bases and 1 base respectively, with 34 bases between them. The CDR3 has 22 residues.

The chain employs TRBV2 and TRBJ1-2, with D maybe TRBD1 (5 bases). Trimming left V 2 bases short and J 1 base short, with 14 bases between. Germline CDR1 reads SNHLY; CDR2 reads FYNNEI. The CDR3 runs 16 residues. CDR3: CASSEPNRGLNYGYTF. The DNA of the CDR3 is TGTGCCAGCAGTGAACCGAACCGGGGACTTAACTATGGCTACACCTTC.

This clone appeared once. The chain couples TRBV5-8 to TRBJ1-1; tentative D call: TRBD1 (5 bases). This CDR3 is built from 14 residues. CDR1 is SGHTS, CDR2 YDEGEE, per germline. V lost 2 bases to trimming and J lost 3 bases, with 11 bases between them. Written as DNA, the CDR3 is TGTGCCAGCAGCTTCGGAGGGGTATACACTGAAGCTTTCTTT. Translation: CASSFGGVYTEAFF.

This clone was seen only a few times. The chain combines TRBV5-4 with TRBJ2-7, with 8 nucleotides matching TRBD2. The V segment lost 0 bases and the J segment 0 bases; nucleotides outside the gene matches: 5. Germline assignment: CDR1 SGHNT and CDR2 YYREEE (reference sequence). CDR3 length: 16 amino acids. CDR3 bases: TGTGCCAGCAGCTTGGTCGGGGGGGGGAACTCCTACGAGCAGTACTTC. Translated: CASSLVGGGNSYEQYF.

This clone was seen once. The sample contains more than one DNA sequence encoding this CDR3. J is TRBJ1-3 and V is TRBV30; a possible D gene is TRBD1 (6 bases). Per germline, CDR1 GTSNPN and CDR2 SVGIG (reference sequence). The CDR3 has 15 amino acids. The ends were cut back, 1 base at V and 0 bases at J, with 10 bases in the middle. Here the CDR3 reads CAWSADSDSGNTIYF. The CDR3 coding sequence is TGTGCCTGGAGTGCGGACAGCGACTCTGGAAACACCATATATTTT.

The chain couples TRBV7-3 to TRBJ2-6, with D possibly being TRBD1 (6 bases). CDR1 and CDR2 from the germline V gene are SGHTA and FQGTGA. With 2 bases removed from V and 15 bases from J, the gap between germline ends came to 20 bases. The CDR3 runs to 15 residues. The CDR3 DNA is TGTGCCAGCAGCTTAGTTGTTGGGCAGGGGAAGGCCCTGACTTTC. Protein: CASSLVVGQGKALTF.

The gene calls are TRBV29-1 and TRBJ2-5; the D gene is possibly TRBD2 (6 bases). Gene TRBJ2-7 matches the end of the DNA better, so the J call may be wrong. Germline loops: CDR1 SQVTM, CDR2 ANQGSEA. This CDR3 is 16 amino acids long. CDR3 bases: TGCAGCGTTGAAGATTCGAGCCAGGGAGCGGGTTACGAGCAGTACTTC. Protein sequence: CSVEDSSQGAGYEQYF.

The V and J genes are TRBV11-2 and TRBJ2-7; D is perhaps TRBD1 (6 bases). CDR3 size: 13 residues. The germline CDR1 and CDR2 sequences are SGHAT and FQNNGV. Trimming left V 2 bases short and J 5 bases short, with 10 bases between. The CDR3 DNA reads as TGTGCCAGCAGCTTATCAGGGGACCACGAGCAGTACTTC. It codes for CASSLSGDHEQYF.

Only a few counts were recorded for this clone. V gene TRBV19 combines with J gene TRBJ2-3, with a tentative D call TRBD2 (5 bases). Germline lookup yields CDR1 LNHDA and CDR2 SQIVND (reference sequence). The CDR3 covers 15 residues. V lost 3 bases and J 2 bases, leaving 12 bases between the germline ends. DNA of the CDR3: TGTGCCAGTAGTATGGCGGGCGGGTCCACAGATACGCAGTATTTT. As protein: CASSMAGGSTDTQYF.

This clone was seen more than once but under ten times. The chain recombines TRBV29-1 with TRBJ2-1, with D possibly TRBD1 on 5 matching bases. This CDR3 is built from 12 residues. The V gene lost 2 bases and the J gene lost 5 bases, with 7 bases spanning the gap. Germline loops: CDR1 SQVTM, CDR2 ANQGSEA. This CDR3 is CSVEFRDNEQFF. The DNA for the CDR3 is TGCAGCGTTGAATTCAGGGACAATGAGCAGTTCTTC.

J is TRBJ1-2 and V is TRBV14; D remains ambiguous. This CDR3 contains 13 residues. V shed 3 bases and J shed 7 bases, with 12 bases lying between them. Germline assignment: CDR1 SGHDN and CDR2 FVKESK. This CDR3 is CASSQIDGVGYTF. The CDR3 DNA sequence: TGTGCCAGCAGCCAGATTGACGGGGTTGGCTACACCTTC. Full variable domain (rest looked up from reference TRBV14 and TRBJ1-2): EAGVTQFPSHSVIEKGQTVTLRCDPISGHDNLYWYRRVMGKEIKFLLHFVKESKQDESGMPNNRFLAERTGGTYSTLKVQPAELEDSGVYFCASSQIDGVGYTFGSGTRLTVV.